The rows below give T cell receptor beta chains drawn from one sample of a study of blood T cell repertoires in COVID-19. Clones were read by immunoSEQ multiplex PCR, and TCRdb kept only the in-frame ones, dropping some. The sample holds more than 350,000 clones, more than 70% seen once. The sample comprised peripheral blood. Receptors originate from a young woman with COVID-19, enrolled during active disease. Each CDR3 is given with its conserved first and last residue. D genes are given only for firm matches. A clone size is listed for some rows: how often the clone was seen (once, few, many), or a class if it is expanded.

TRBV10-1	TRBJ1-5	few	TRBD1	TGCGCCAGAGGGACAGGGGTCGATCAGCCCCAGCATTTT	CARGTGVDQPQHF
TRBV27	TRBJ2-3	NA	NA	TGTGCCAGCAGTTTATCGTGGGGGGGCCAGACAGATACGCAGTATTTT	CASSLSWGGQTDTQYF
TRBV7-2	TRBJ2-3	NA	TRBD2	TGTGCCAGCAGCTTAGCGGAGACTAGCGCAGATACGCAGTATTTT	CASSLAETSADTQYF
TRBV11-3	TRBJ1-3	NA	NA	TGTGCCAGCAGCCTTACCCCAGGCCACTCTGGAAACACCATATATTTT	CASSLTPGHSGNTIYF
TRBV14	TRBJ2-1	NA	NA	TGTGCCAGCAGTCCCGAAATGGGCCCAGCCTACAATGAGCAGTTCTTC	CASSPEMGPAYNEQFF
TRBV2	TRBJ1-3	NA	NA	TGTGCCAGCCGTCAGGGGTCGGGAAACACCATATATTTT	CASRQGSGNTIYF
TRBV15	TRBJ2-7	NA	TRBD1	TGTGCCACCAGCAGAGCCCCTCCGGGACAGGGGACGGCCTACGAGCAGTACTTC	CATSRAPPGQGTAYEQYF
TRBV6-1	TRBJ1-2	once	NA	TGTGCCAGCAGCGAAGCCGCCAGGGTCCTGAACTATGGCTACACCTTC	CASSEAARVLNYGYTF
TRBV6-6	TRBJ1-1	NA	NA	TGTGCCAGCAGTCCCGGAGGAGGGAGGTACACTGAAGCTTTCTTT	CASSPGGGRYTEAFF
TRBV19	TRBJ2-7	once	TRBD2	TGTGCCAGTAGTATAGCGGGGGGTTCCTACGAGCAGTACTTC	CASSIAGGSYEQYF
TRBV5-1	TRBJ2-6	few	NA	TGCGCCAGCAGCTTGGCCGGGAACTCTGGGGCCAACGTCCTGACTTTC	CASSLAGNSGANVLTF
TRBV10-3	TRBJ2-1	once	NA	TGTGCCATCAGTGAGTCCACCCACCTCCCGGGAGAGCAGTTCTTC	CAISESTHLPGEQFF
TRBV19	TRBJ1-2	NA	NA	TGTGCCAGTAGCCCCCGAGGGGGGGCCTATGGCTACACCTTC	CASSPRGGAYGYTF
TRBV19	TRBJ1-1	NA	NA	TGTGCCAGTAGTGAGCTCTTAAACACTGAAGCTTTCTTT	CASSELLNTEAFF
TRBV10-2	TRBJ2-1	NA	NA	TGCGCCAGCACTCTGGACAGCTACAATGAGCAGTTCTTC	CASTLDSYNEQFF
TRBV19	TRBJ1-1	NA	TRBD1	TGTGCCAGTAGTACGGACAGGGGGAACACTGAAGCTTTCTTT	CASSTDRGNTEAFF
TRBV2	TRBJ2-1	once	NA	TGTGCCAGCAGTGCCAGCGGGCCGGATGAGCAGTTCTTC	CASSASGPDEQFF
TRBV2	TRBJ2-7	once	NA	TGTGCCAGCATTCCAGGGGTAAGGTCCTACGAGCAGTACTTC	CASIPGVRSYEQYF
TRBV7-2	TRBJ2-7	NA	TRBD2	TGTGCCAGCAGTCGGAGGGACTATCAAAACGAGCAGTACTTC	CASSRRDYQNEQYF
TRBV19	TRBJ2-4	NA	TRBD1	TGTGCCAGTAGTGACGATACCGGGACAGGGGGCTTAAGCATTCAGTACTTC	CASSDDTGTGGLSIQYF
TRBV4-2	TRBJ1-2	once	TRBD1	TGTGCCAGCAGCCCAAAGCAGGGACAGGGGAACTATGGCTACACCTTC	CASSPKQGQGNYGYTF
TRBV7-9	TRBJ2-5	NA	NA	TGTGCCAGTAAGAACAGGGAACAAGAGACCCAGTACTTC	CASKNREQETQYF
TRBV2	TRBJ2-1	NA	TRBD2	TGTGCCAGCAGTGGGGAACTAGCGGCCTACAATGAGCAGTTCTTC	CASSGELAAYNEQFF
TRBV7-9	TRBJ2-3	NA	TRBD2	TGTGCCAGCAGCGCGCGGGGCCGAGGGACTCCCAGCGGGGGGCGAGGTCAGTATTTT	CASSARGRGTPSGGRGQYF
TRBV28	TRBJ1-5	NA	NA	TGTGCCAGCAGACCCTGGCATAGCAATCAGCCCCAGCATTTT	CASRPWHSNQPQHF
TRBV5-4	TRBJ2-1	NA	NA	TGTGCCAGCAGCTTGGGAGGCGGTGAGCAGTTCTTC	CASSLGGGEQFF
TRBV24-1	TRBJ2-7	NA	NA	TGTGCCGCCAGTAAACCGGGACTTCACGAGCAGTACTTC	CAASKPGLHEQYF
TRBV24-1	TRBJ2-5	NA	TRBD1	TGTGCCACCAGTGATTTGCCCGGACAGGGGGTGGAAGAGACCCAGTACTTC	CATSDLPGQGVEETQYF
TRBV6-4	TRBJ1-5	NA	NA	TGTGCCAGCAGTGATTCAGGGATCTATAGCAATCAGCCCCAGCATTTT	CASSDSGIYSNQPQHF
TRBV11-3	TRBJ2-2	once	TRBD1	TGTGCCAGCAGCTATCAGGGGGCGGACACCGGGGAGCTGTTTTTT	CASSYQGADTGELFF
TRBV2	TRBJ1-5	NA	NA	TGTGCCAGCAGTGAAACAAAGGGGCAGTCTCAGCATTTT	CASSETKGQSQHF
TRBV7-2	TRBJ2-1	NA	NA	TGTGCCAGCAGCCGCCGTCCCCGGGGGGCGTCGCTCAATGAGCAGTTCTTC	CASSRRPRGASLNEQFF
TRBV19	TRBJ1-1	NA	NA	TGTGCCAGTGGGTCATGGGGGGGTGAAGCTTTCTTT	CASGSWGGEAFF
TRBV6-2/TRBV6-3	TRBJ1-1	NA	NA	TGTGCCAGCAGTTATGTAGGCAGGGCCCTTGAAGCTTTCTTT	CASSYVGRALEAFF
TRBV4-2	TRBJ2-1	NA	NA	TGTGCCAGCAGCCCCCGGGGGGCCGCCAATGAGCAGTTCTTC	CASSPRGAANEQFF
TRBV9	TRBJ2-3	NA	NA	TGTGCCAGCAGCCCACAGGGACGCACAGATACGCAGTATTTT	CASSPQGRTDTQYF
TRBV11-2	TRBJ2-5	NA	TRBD2	TGTGCCAGCAGCCCCCACCCGGGGGGAGAGACCCAGTACTTC	CASSPHPGGETQYF
TRBV18	TRBJ2-1	NA	NA	TGTGCCAGCTCACTTACCGGGGACAATGAGCAGTTCTTC	CASSLTGDNEQFF
TRBV19	TRBJ2-3	NA	TRBD1	TGTGCCAGTAGTTCCCGGACAGGGGGCACAGATACGCAGTATTTT	CASSSRTGGTDTQYF
TRBV6-2/TRBV6-3	TRBJ1-5	few	NA	TGTGCCAGCAGTCCCTTGGGGCGGGACAATCAGCCCCAGCATTTT	CASSPLGRDNQPQHF
TRBV25-1	TRBJ2-1	NA	TRBD2	TGTGCCAGCAGCGGTGTCAGCGGGGGGCCCTACAATGAGCAGTTCTTC	CASSGVSGGPYNEQFF
TRBV29-1	TRBJ2-3	NA	TRBD2	TGCAGCGTTCTTGGGACTAGCAGCACAGATACGCAGTATTTT	CSVLGTSSTDTQYF
TRBV10-1	TRBJ1-1	NA	NA	TGCGCCAGCAGTGAGAACCCAGGGAACACTGAAGCTTTCTTT	CASSENPGNTEAFF
TRBV30	TRBJ1-2	NA	NA	TGTGCCCGGGATACATTTGGCTACACCTTC	CARDTFGYTF
TRBV28	TRBJ1-5	NA	TRBD1	TGTGCCAGCAGTTTAGGAGGGACAGTCAGCAATCAGCCCCAGCATTTT	CASSLGGTVSNQPQHF
TRBV6-5	TRBJ1-1	NA	NA	TGTGCCAGCAGGGGGCCCTCCAGGGACACTGAAGCTTTCTTT	CASRGPSRDTEAFF
TRBV19	TRBJ2-3	NA	TRBD2	TGTGCCAGTAGTAACGCGGCTAGCGGGGGGTTGGTGGACGGAGATACGCAGTATTTT	CASSNAASGGLVDGDTQYF
TRBV19	TRBJ1-1	few	TRBD1	TGTGCCAGTAGTGCCTCAGGGGGCACTGAAGCTTTCTTT	CASSASGGTEAFF
TRBV24-1	TRBJ2-7	NA	TRBD1	TGTGCCACCAGGAGGAGACAGGGGAAGGACTACGAGCAGTACTTC	CATRRRQGKDYEQYF
TRBV12-3/TRBV12-4	TRBJ1-2	NA	NA	TGTGCCAGCAGTTTAAGGAGGGTCGGTGGCTACACCTTC	CASSLRRVGGYTF
TRBV19	TRBJ1-1	NA	NA	TGTGCCAGTAGTACTGGTGGGGGGGGGCTGATGAACACTGAAGCTTTCTTT	CASSTGGGGLMNTEAFF
TRBV6-5	TRBJ1-2	NA	NA	TGTGCCAGCAGTTACTCCAGGGCCTATGGCTACACCTTC	CASSYSRAYGYTF